These 24 T cell receptor beta chains share one sample of origin, sequenced in a study of post-analysis software for immune sequencing data. For these receptors, no antigen is known. The TCR beta cDNA libraries carried unique molecular identifiers. TCRdb re-called the PCR reads through MiXCR, storing one row per CDR3 protein. Of fewer than 850,000 distinct CDR3 sequences listed, just over 45% are singletons. The study, taken as a whole, reports: When patients were compared with controls, four or five TRBV segments were more frequent, TRBV5-6, TRBV5-1 and TRBV20-1 among them.

The sequenced sample consisted of blood. The source is a girl under 18 with multiple sclerosis.

The sample holds one count of this clonotype. The CDR3 DNA follows: TGCAGCGTCCGAGAGGAAACAGGGACCGAAGAGCAGTACTTC. Amino acid sequence: CSVREETGTEEQYF. V is TRBV29-1 and J is TRBJ2-5; the D gene is possibly TRBD1 (6 bases). Trimming shortened V by 6 bases and J by 11 bases, and 25 bases separated the two germline ends. The CDR3 has 14 residues. From germline, CDR1 is SQVTM and CDR2 ANQGSEA.

CDR3 protein: CSAGRGGGYEQYF. DNA for the CDR3: TGCAGTGCTGGGCGGGGAGGGGGCTACGAGCAGTACTTC. The chain uses TRBV20-1 and TRBJ2-1, with a tentative D call TRBD2 (7 bases). The end of the DNA aligns better with TRBJ2-7, so the J call may be wrong. The CDR3 loop spans 13 amino acids. Germline V gene data show CDR1 as DFQATT and CDR2 as SNEGSKA (reference sequence).

A few counts support this clonotype. The chain links TRBV20-1 to TRBJ2-3; D remains unclear. The germline gives CDR1 DFQATT, CDR2 SNEGSKA (reference sequence). The CDR3 consists of 11 residues. Trimming shortened V by 6 bases and J by 2 bases, and 6 bases separated the two germline ends. CDR3 residues: CSATPTDTQYF. CDR3 DNA sequence: TGCAGTGCCACGCCCACAGATACGCAGTATTTT.

This clonotype appeared many times. The chain couples TRBV7-9 to TRBJ1-2, with 9 positions matching TRBD1. CDR3 length equals 13 residues. Germline lookup yields CDR1 SEHNR and CDR2 FQNEAQ (reference sequence). The V and J ends lost 4 bases and 4 bases, in that order; junction bases with no gene match: 1. This CDR3 reads CASSSDRGYGYTF. Here the CDR3 DNA reads TGTGCCAGCAGCTCGGACAGGGGCTATGGCTACACCTTC.

This chain links TRBV7-8 with TRBJ2-3; D perhaps matches TRBD2 (6 bases). The germline V and J ends were trimmed by 2 bases and 4 bases, with 16 bases remaining between them. The CDR3 sequence is 16 residues long. Germline-derived CDR1 and CDR2 are SGHVS and FQNEAQ. CDR3 protein: CASSLPPLAEADTQYF. In DNA, the CDR3 is TGTGCCAGCAGCTTACCCCCACTAGCTGAAGCAGATACGCAGTATTTT.

This clonotype was seen more than once but under ten times. The chain joins TRBV7-8 to TRBJ2-1; 8 bases are shared with TRBD1. Trimming cost V 5 bases and J 3 bases; bases outside gene matches: 6. This CDR3 spans 15 amino acids. Germline assignment: CDR1 SGHVS and CDR2 FQNEAQ. As DNA, the CDR3 is TGTGCCAGCAGCCGAGGGACAGGAGGCTACAATGAGCAGTTCTTC. Protein sequence: CASSRGTGGYNEQFF.

The chain carries TRBV15 and TRBJ2-5; the match to TRBD2 covers 8 bases. V was clipped by 5 bases and J by 2 bases; unmatched bases: 7. Looked up from germline, CDR1 is LNHNV and CDR2 is YYDKDF (reference sequence). The CDR3 length is 15 residues. CDR3: CATSGGLGLQETQYF. As DNA, the CDR3 is TGTGCCACCAGCGGGGGACTAGGCTTACAAGAGACCCAGTACTTC.

A few counts support this clonotype. The chain joins TRBV20-1 to TRBJ2-4; 7 nucleotides line up with TRBD2. This CDR3 region has 15 residues. Germline trimming cut 1 base from V and 1 base from J; bases unmatched to any gene: 4. Looked up from germline, CDR1 is DFQATT and CDR2 is SNEGSKA (reference sequence). The CDR3 here is CSARGGGSAKNIQYF. CDR3 nucleotides: TGCAGTGCTAGAGGGGGGGGTTCGGCCAAAAACATTCAGTACTTC.

The chain employs TRBV4-3 and TRBJ2-7, with 8 bases matching TRBD2. The CDR3 is 14 amino acids. V gave up 1 base and J gave up 5 bases; unmatched junction bases: 4. Looked up from germline, CDR1 is LGHNA and CDR2 is YSLEER. This CDR3 reads CASSQGGLADEQYF. CDR3 DNA sequence: TGCGCCAGCAGCCAAGGTGGACTAGCCGACGAGCAGTACTTC.

The V gene is TRBV13, the J gene TRBJ2-1, with 13 bases fitting TRBD2. The V segment lost 8 bases and the J segment 9 bases; nucleotides outside the gene matches: 4. CDR3 length: 13 residues. The germline V gene encodes CDR1 PRHDT and CDR2 FYEKMQ (reference sequence). The CDR3 DNA sequence: TGTGCCAGCCGAACTAGCGGGAGGGTTGAGCAGTTCTTC. This translates into CASRTSGRVEQFF.

In its sample, this clonotype was seen a few times. The CDR3: CASSYGGLADKNIQYF. CDR3 nucleotides: TGTGCCAGCAGTTACGGGGGACTAGCGGATAAAAACATTCAGTACTTC. The chain has TRBV6-6 and TRBJ2-4; 11 nucleotides align to TRBD2. The germline gives CDR1 MNHNY, CDR2 SVGAGI (reference sequence). The CDR3 has 16 amino acids. V lost 2 bases and J lost 4; bases outside the gene matches: 4.

This CDR3 is CASSRQQLEGDEQYF. CDR3 DNA: TGCGCCAGCAGCCGGCAGCAACTAGAAGGAGACGAGCAGTACTTC. This chain uses TRBV5-1 with TRBJ2-4; a weak D match, TRBD2 (5 bases). The J call may be in error: the DNA end matches TRBJ2-7 better. This CDR3 region has 15 residues. Germline V gene sequence: CDR1 SGHRS, CDR2 YFSETQ.

This clonotype was seen more than once but under ten times. J is TRBJ2-1 and V is TRBV20-1, with 7 bases aligning to TRBD2. This CDR3 comprises 13 residues. CDR1 is DFQATT and CDR2 is SNEGSKA in the germline V gene (reference sequence). After removal of 6 bases from V and 7 bases from J, the junction contained 9 bases not matched to a gene. The CDR3 nucleotides are TGCAGTGCCCGGACTAGGAAGTTTAATGAGCAGTTCTTC. It is translated as CSARTRKFNEQFF.

The rearrangement uses TRBV5-1 and TRBJ2-7; TRBD2 matches at 8 bases. The junction had 8 bases not matched to a gene; V was cut back by 4 bases and J by 5 bases. Germline V gene sequence: CDR1 SGHRS, CDR2 YFSETQ. The CDR3 has 14 amino acids. For the CDR3, the DNA is TGCGCCAGCAGCCCGGGACTAGTAATCCACGAGCAGTACTTC. Protein: CASSPGLVIHEQYF.

The chain couples TRBV20-1 to TRBJ2-7, with 14 bases that match TRBD2. The CDR3 is 16 amino acids. Per germline, CDR1 DFQATT and CDR2 SNEGSKA (reference sequence). The junction had 7 bases not matched to a gene; V was cut back by 3 bases and J by 3 bases. The CDR3 loop reads CSARVGLAGENYEQYF. CDR3 coding DNA: TGCAGTGCTAGGGTGGGACTAGCGGGAGAGAACTACGAGCAGTACTTC.

This clonotype occurred many times. As DNA, the CDR3 is TGCAGTGCTAGACCTGGACAGGGGGCCTCCTACGAGCAGTACTTC. Protein: CSARPGQGASYEQYF. The gene calls are TRBV20-1 and TRBJ2-7; 11 positions match TRBD1. The V segment lost 2 bases and the J segment 0 bases; nucleotides outside the gene matches: 3. The CDR3 is 15 amino acids. The germline gives CDR1 DFQATT, CDR2 SNEGSKA (reference sequence).

The chain has TRBV7-3 and TRBJ2-5, with TRBD1 matching over 7 bases. V lost 4 bases and J lost 8; bases outside the gene matches: 7. The germline gives CDR1 SGHTA, CDR2 FQGTGA. The CDR3 length is 13 residues. The CDR3 DNA sequence: TGTGCCAGCAGCTCCGACAGGGTGGCAACCCAGTACTTC. Translating gives CASSSDRVATQYF.

The rearrangement uses TRBV27 and TRBJ2-3; 7 nucleotides align to TRBD2. V shed 10 bases and J 6 bases; nucleotides not matched to a gene: 16. CDR3 size: 15 residues. Germline lookup yields CDR1 MNHEY and CDR2 SMNVEV (reference sequence). The CDR3 loop reads CATPGASGLRDTQYF. CDR3 in DNA: TGTGCCACCCCTGGGGCTAGCGGCCTTCGGGATACGCAGTATTTT.

This sequence joins TRBV12-3 or TRBV12-4 and TRBJ2-3, with 8 bases aligning to TRBD2. CDR3 length: 17 residues. Unmatched junction bases numbered 15, after V lost 6 bases and J lost 4 bases. The CDR3 here is CASSRRLARLRADTQYF. DNA of the CDR3: TGTGCCAGCAGCCGTCGACTAGCGAGACTGAGAGCAGATACGCAGTATTTT.

The V call is TRBV7-3, the J call TRBJ2-1; possible D gene TRBD1, 6 bases. In germline, CDR1 is SGHTA, CDR2 FQGTGA. The CDR3 has 15 amino acids. V shed 4 bases and J shed 2 bases, with 12 bases lying between them. CDR3 bases: TGTGCCAGCAGCTGGGGGACAACCACCTACAATGAGCAGTTCTTC. This encodes CASSWGTTTYNEQFF. Full variable domain (rest looked up from reference TRBV7-3 and TRBJ2-1): GAGVSQTPSNKVTEKGKYVELRCDPISGHTALYWYRQSLGQGPEFLIYFQGTGAADDSGLPNDRFFAVRPEGSVSTLKIQRTERGDSAVYLCASSWGTTTYNEQFFGPGTRLTVL.

Points on this clonotype: Its ends do not fully match the called genes, so a read error is possible. The chain couples TRBV29-1 to TRBJ1-2; TRBD1 might be the D (5 bases). CDR3 length: 12 residues. Germline V gives CDR1 SQVTM, CDR2 ANQGSEA. CDR3 sequence: CGVAGLGESYTF. Here the CDR3 DNA reads TGCGGCGTTGCCGGTCTGGGGGAGAGCTACACCTTC.

V usage is TRBV19 and J usage is TRBJ2-1; TRBD2 matches 12 bases. The V gene end was trimmed by 4 bases and the J gene end by 11 bases; junction bases not matched to a gene: 3. From germline, CDR1 is LNHDA and CDR2 SQIVND (reference sequence). The CDR3 has 13 residues. CDR3 region: CASSTTSGSQQFF. The CDR3 DNA reads as TGTGCCAGTAGTACGACTAGCGGGAGCCAGCAGTTCTTC.

The chain couples TRBV4-1 to TRBJ1-1, with 7 bases identical to TRBD1. V dropped 6 bases and J dropped 8; count of bases not matched to a gene: 12. The CDR3 runs 14 residues. The V gene's germline CDR1 is MGHRA and CDR2 YSYEKL. The CDR3 spells CASRLGTDLLEAFF. The CDR3 DNA reads as TGCGCCAGCAGACTCGGGACAGACCTCTTGGAAGCTTTCTTT.

Many counts were recorded for this clonotype. The chain joins TRBV29-1 to TRBJ2-1; maybe TRBD1 (5 bases). V gave up 3 bases and J gave up 9 bases, with 9 bases separating them. Germline lookup yields CDR1 SQVTM and CDR2 ANQGSEA. There are 11 residues in the CDR3. CDR3 sequence: CSVDRGSEQFF. The CDR3, as DNA: TGCAGCGTTGATAGGGGTAGTGAGCAGTTCTTC.